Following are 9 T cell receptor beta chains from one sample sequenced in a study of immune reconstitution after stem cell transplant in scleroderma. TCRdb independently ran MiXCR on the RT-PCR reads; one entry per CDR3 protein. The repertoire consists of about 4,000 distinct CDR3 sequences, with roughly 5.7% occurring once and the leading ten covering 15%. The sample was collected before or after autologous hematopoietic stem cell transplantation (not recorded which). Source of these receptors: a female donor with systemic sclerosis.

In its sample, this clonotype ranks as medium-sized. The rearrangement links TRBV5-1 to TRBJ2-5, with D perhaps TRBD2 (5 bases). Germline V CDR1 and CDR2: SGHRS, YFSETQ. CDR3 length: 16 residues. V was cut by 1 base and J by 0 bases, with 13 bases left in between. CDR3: CASSLFVTGNQETQYF. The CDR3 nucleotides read TGCGCCAGCAGCTTGTTTGTGACGGGAAACCAAGAGACCCAGTACTTC.

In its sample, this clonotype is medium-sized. The CDR3 here is CASRKDSGLAGGPDTQYF. The CDR3 DNA follows: TGTGCCAGCAGGAAGGACAGCGGACTAGCGGGAGGGCCTGATACGCAGTATTTT. The chain uses TRBV12-3 or TRBV12-4 and TRBJ2-3; TRBD2 matches 15 bases. The CDR3 has 18 amino acids. After removal of 6 bases from V and 6 bases from J, the junction contained 13 bases not matched to a gene.

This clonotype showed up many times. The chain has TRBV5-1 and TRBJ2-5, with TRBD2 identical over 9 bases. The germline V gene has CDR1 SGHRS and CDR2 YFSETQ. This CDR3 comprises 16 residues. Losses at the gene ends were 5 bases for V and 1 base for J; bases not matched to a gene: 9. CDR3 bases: TGCGCCAGCAGAGGACTCACTAGCGGGCCCCAAGAGACCCAGTACTTC. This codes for CASRGLTSGPQETQYF.

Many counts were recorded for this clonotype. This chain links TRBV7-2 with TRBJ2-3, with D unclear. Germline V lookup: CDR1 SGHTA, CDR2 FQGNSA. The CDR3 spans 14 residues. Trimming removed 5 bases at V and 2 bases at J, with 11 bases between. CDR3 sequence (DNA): TGTGCCAGCAGCCCCCCTGGTGTCACAGATACGCAGTATTTT. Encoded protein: CASSPPGVTDTQYF.

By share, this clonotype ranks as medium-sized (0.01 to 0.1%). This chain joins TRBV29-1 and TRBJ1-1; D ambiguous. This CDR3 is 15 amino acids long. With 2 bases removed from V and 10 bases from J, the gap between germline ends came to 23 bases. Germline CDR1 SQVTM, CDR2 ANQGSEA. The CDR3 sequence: CSVEWEEVPVGGAFF. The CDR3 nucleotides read TGCAGCGTTGAATGGGAGGAGGTCCCGGTCGGAGGAGCTTTCTTT.

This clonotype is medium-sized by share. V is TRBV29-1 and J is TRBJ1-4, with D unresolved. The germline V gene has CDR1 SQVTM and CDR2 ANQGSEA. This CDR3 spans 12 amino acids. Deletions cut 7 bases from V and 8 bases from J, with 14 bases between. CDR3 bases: TGCAGCGCCAATATACCGGGGGAAAAACTGTTTTTT. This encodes CSANIPGEKLFF.

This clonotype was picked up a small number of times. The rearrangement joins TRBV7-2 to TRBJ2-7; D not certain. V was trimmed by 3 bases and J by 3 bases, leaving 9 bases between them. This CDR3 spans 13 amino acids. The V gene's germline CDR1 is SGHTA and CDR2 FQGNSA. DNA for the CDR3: TGTGCCAGCAGCTTTAATAGGAACTACGAGCAGTACTTC. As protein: CASSFNRNYEQYF.

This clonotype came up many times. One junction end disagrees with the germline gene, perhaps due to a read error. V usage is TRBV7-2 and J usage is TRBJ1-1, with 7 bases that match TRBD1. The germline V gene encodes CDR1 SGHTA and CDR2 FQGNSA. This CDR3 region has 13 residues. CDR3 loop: CASSRDSGTGEIF. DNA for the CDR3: TGTGCCAGCAGCCGAGATTCAGGAACAGGGGAGATTTTT.

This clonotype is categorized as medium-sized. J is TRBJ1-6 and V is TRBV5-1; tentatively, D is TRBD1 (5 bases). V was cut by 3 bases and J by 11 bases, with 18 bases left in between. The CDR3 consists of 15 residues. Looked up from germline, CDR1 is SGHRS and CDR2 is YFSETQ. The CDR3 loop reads CASSSEVGVKPPLHF. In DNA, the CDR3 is TGCGCCAGCAGCTCGGAGGTGGGGGTTAAGCCACCCCTCCACTTT.